Described below is a single TCR beta chain sequence and its context. This receptor's antigen is unknown. No clone much larger than this one lies a single base away; base qualities are absent. The data were obtained in a study of cytomegalovirus exposure and HLA in healthy donors (dated by TCRdb to the late 2010s). Regarding the study in general: An earlier analysis of approximately 640 of the donors reported 276 Gb of sequence data and about 100 million unique TCR beta sequences from about 180 million T cells. Approximately 300 gigabases of sequencing data and around 80 million unique TCR sequences made up an early release that covered 500 to 700 HLA-typed donors. In addition to the first cohort of approximately 670 subjects, a separate validation cohort of 120 different subjects was used. To predict cytomegalovirus infection status, the study combined high-throughput TCR immunosequencing, statistical association of individual TCRs with disease status, and machine learning. Typing coverage varied by locus: roughly 629-640 donors for A, B, C, DRB1 and DQB1; approximately 500 for DQA1; around 570 for DPA1; about 450 for DPB1. HLA typing covered class I and class II loci at four-digit resolution. Using immunosequencing, the study profiled T cell repertoires from 666 subjects and related those repertoires to cytomegalovirus serostatus. An earlier analysis of roughly 600 of the donors used high-throughput TCR beta sequencing to judge whether each TCR beta V gene segment behaved as functional or pseudogenic. Rather than using new phenotypic data, the later analysis identified candidate immune exposures from TCR beta sequences and from how often those sequences occurred across donors. Among a few hundred genotyped donors of the cohort, an average of around 240,000 unique TCR beta nucleotide sequences were sequenced per donor, roughly 18% of them non-productive. All discovery cohort repertoires had been generated on a single sequencing platform. Four to six DR-DQ haplotypes were handled as single units for association and clustering, since linkage in the cohort was strong. A later genetic analysis used genome-wide SNP genotypes for about three fifths of the roughly 700 donors, treating that subset as a discovery cohort. The study aimed to test whether signatures of past pathogen exposure could be identified by cataloging public T cell receptors. Donor age, sex, ethnicity and CMV serostatus were collected together with the repertoire data. To study patterns of TCR occurrence, a later analysis re-analyzed previously published TCR beta repertoires from under 750 donors and added high-resolution HLA genotyping. Of the 300 to 500 genotyped donors, more than 75% were placed in the genetic ancestry cluster associated with self-reported Caucasian donors. The study at large found these results: Correlated functional status among segregating V segments might reflect linkage disequilibrium, but an unknown experimental factor could not be ruled out. According to a later analysis, most CMV-associated TCR beta chains appeared to be HLA-restricted, and the HLA associations seemed to be driven largely by CMV exposure. The classifier was reported to diagnose cytomegalovirus status with high specificity and sensitivity in both the original cohort and the validation cohort. Because HLA typing was missing for some donors at each locus, association tests included only the typed subset. A further reported finding was that TCR beta sequences accurately predicted the HLA-A and HLA-B alleles for most subjects in the first cohort. A group of highly shared sequence variants was considered likely to be a technical artifact of the sequencing pipeline. Strong co-occurrence of HLA alleles, especially DR and DQ, made assigning TCR associations to individual alleles difficult. In a later genetic analysis, a missense DCLRE1C variant was associated with V-gene and J-gene trimming of TCR beta chains, and the association was replicated in an independent cohort. A later analysis reported that several top co-occurrence clusters appeared linked to parvovirus B19, influenza, CMV and Epstein-Barr virus. The presence/absence analyses assumed that sequencing depth was roughly uniform across donors, and that assumption may not be true. The only immune exposure information available for the cohort was CMV serostatus. The earlier analysis of approximately 590 of the donors excluded over 15 rarely observed V segments, including chromosome 9 orphons, because counts were too low. According to a later analysis, TCR association rates differed among HLA loci, with DRB1 alleles showing the most associated TCRs and HLA-C alleles showing the fewest. The authors suggested that the approach could potentially be extended to other disease states and immunological phenotypes. A total of roughly 160 TCR beta chains were listed by the study as associated with cytomegalovirus. Some IMGT-functional V segments, including TRBV6-2 and TRBV6-3, could not be told apart with the 87-base-pair reads, so those segments were excluded. In an earlier analysis of over 550 of the donors, most TCR beta V segments were observed in productive rearrangements about 90% or about 30% of the time, broadly matching IMGT annotations. In a later analysis, about 16,000 TCR beta sequences were associated with specific HLA alleles at a false discovery rate of 0.05. In a later analysis, HLA-associated TCR beta chains showed more clonal expansion and lower generation probabilities than non-associated chains that were equally common. Only TCR beta chains were sequenced in this cohort, and the absence of alpha or paired-chain data limited detectable features. Three of the identified cytomegalovirus-associated TCR beta chains were confirmed in vitro to be specific for cytomegalovirus antigens. Most TCR sequences were seen in very few donors, while some public TCRs were found in many individuals. Compared with the approximately 670-donor mean, donors in an Asian-associated ancestry cluster had fewer N-insertions in productive TCRs, according to a later genetic analysis.

In total, approximately 690 healthy bone marrow donors made up the cohort. At the time of sampling, all cohort members were nominally healthy, though unrecorded immune exposures were likely present. The donor tested CMV seropositive, placing the donor among the 250 to 300 seropositive members of the cohort. A peripheral blood sample was collected from each donor, and TCR beta sequencing was performed on peripheral blood mononuclear cells. The Qiagen DNeasy Blood Extraction Kit was used to extract genomic DNA from the blood cell samples. The germline V gene gives CDR1 as LGHNA and CDR2 as YSLEER. The junction carries 16 bases between V and J, which are trimmed by 5 bases and 5 bases respectively. The CDR3 starts with the cysteine, ends with the phenylalanine, and has 14 residues. Of the read, only the CDR3 DNA is kept; its 42 bases are in frame from base 1. Libraries were built with the immunoSEQ multiplex PCR assay. The multiplex PCR relied on a mix of 60 forward primers for TCR Vbeta segments and 13 reverse primers for TCR Jbeta segments. Amplification of the CDR3 region of rearranged TCR beta genes was performed with a multiplex PCR assay on genomic DNA. Amplified TCR beta libraries were sequenced as 87-base-pair reads on the Illumina HiSeq System. Processing in the source paper ran as follows. In a later analysis, tens of millions of unique TCR beta chains were counted across the 500 to 850 repertoires, and roughly 9.9 million of these chains were shared by at least two donors. To remove PCR and sequencing errors, raw reads were error-corrected and collapsed into unique sequences using a nearest-neighbor algorithm that merged closely related sequences. To assign V, D and J gene segments, CDR3 sequences were aligned to IMGT reference sequences. For a sequence to be retained, a match of at least six nucleotides was required to both a V gene segment and a J gene segment. A rearrangement was called productive if the CDR3 had no stop codons and remained in frame with V and J, and every other rearrangement was called non-productive. CDR3 was defined according to IMGT convention as the region running from the second conserved V-encoded cysteine to the conserved J-encoded phenylalanine. The earlier analysis of 500 to 650 of the donors excluded any sequence lacking an unambiguous match to a single V gene segment. An earlier analysis of some 500 of the donors classified V segments as functional when productive rearrangements were above 56.7% and as segregating when the standard deviation between donors was above 5%. A statistical classification framework was built for diagnosing cytomegalovirus status from the catalog of TCR beta chain sequences. In a later analysis, V and J genes were assigned by comparing TCR nucleotide sequences against IMGT/GENE-DB human TR gene sequences. A later analysis assigned CDR3 sequences and most-parsimonious VDJ recombination scenarios with the TCRdist pipeline. In a later analysis, every TCR beta chain was defined by the combination of its CDR3 amino acid sequence and its V-gene family, and reads without a unique V-gene family were dropped. A later analysis removed 450 to 600 highly shared, low-generation-probability nucleotide sequences to deal with suspected cross-contamination and a sequencing artifact. In a later analysis, a clonal expansion index was calculated for each public chain from normalized within-repertoire ranks of inferred template counts. A later analysis computed generation probabilities with a VDJ recombination model fitted to out-of-frame rearrangements, and checked the results against IGoR. Hypergeometric tests were used in a later analysis to score TCR-TCR, TCR-HLA and TCR-CMV co-occurrence, with a repertoire-size bias correction applied to the TCR pairs. A later analysis estimated false discovery rates by permuting HLA or CMV assignments 20 times. A later analysis grouped co-occurring TCRs with DBSCAN, adding TCRdist sequence similarity when clustering within HLA-allele-positive subsets. Co-occurrence clustering excluded repertoires with fewer than 30,000 or more than 120,000 public chains, plus five with anomalous nucleotide sharing. Drawn from immuneACCESS, this table holds only the in-frame rearrangements with V and J called that TCRdb kept. Clones are partly lost; checked studies trace under half to an unresolved V gene and leave the rest unexplained. V and J calls and clone size follow that table, whereas D and trimming were derived from the DNA. The sample table lists approximately 240,000 clones, roughly 87% of them with a count of one. The ten largest account for 5% to 6.5% of the sample.

The chain was built from TRBV4-3 and TRBJ2-7, and perhaps TRBD2 as D gene, on 5 matching bases. The TCR originated in a woman aged 40-49 years in good health and CMV-seropositive. Input material: PBMCs. CDR3 protein: CASSSRRDLHEQYF. The nucleotides read TGCGCCAGCAGCTCGCGTCGGGATTTGCACGAGCAGTACTTC.